This TCR beta chain was sequenced during a study of Graves' ophthalmopathy and Graves' hyperthyroidism. Study information: Peripheral blood was gathered at first diagnosis, ahead of any treatment whatsoever.

Moderate-to-severe activity, with CAS ≥3, NOSPECS ≥4 and duration under 3 months, characterized the donors with ophthalmopathy. Looked up from germline, CDR1 is MNHEY and CDR2 is SMNVEV (reference sequence). V was pared by 3 bases and J by 2 bases, with 7 bases of the junction left unmatched. There are 15 residues in the CDR3. As the template, RNA transcripts were used to amplify TCR beta CDR3 regions. After a first-round RT-PCR with HTBI primers, a second-round multiplex PCR was run. TCRdb re-analysed the multiplex PCR reads in MiXCR, keeping a single row per CDR3 protein. Altogether 360,000 or so distinct CDR3 sequences are present, 15% to 20% being singletons, with the ten largest covering about 1.6%. Study-wide results and caveats: Also, most clonotypes expanded in the thyroid above 0.001 frequency appeared in blood. A classifier, a 13-signature model, separated ophthalmopathy from stable hyperthyroidism with 87.88% sensitivity and approximately 81% specificity.

As regards this clonotype: The antigen remains undetermined.

The specimen sequenced was peripheral blood. This TCR was recovered from a woman between 18 and 30 years old with Graves' ophthalmopathy. The V call is TRBV27, the J call TRBJ2-7; 7 bases match TRBD2. CDR3 amino acids: CASSLSREPTYEQYF. CDR3 in DNA: TGTGCCAGCAGTTTGTCGCGGGAGCCAACCTACGAGCAGTACTTC.